This TCR beta chain was captured by sequencing in a study of molecular identifiers for immune sequencing clone quantification. This clonotype was observed at least ten times. For bulk TCR libraries, previously described methods and listed TCR primers were used. TCRdb re-called the PCR reads with MiXCR, one entry per CDR3 protein. The sample includes just under 65,000 distinct CDR3 sequences, 15% to 20% of them seen just once. The germline V and J ends were trimmed by 4 bases and 4 bases, with 11 bases remaining between them. This CDR3 has 13 residues. Germline V gene lookup returns CDR1 WSHSY and CDR2 SAAADI.

The source is a human donor in good health. Some libraries in this study had Jurkat cell RNA spiked in. The V call is TRBV10-2, the J call TRBJ2-7, with D perhaps TRBD2 (5 bases). The sequenced sample was naive CD8+ T cells from blood, with Jurkat cell RNA spiked in. Subset meaning: FACS-sorted CD8+CD4-CCR7+CD45RA+ naive T cells. The CDR3 protein is CASSVWTVYEQYF. The CDR3 DNA is TGCGCCAGCAGTGTTTGGACTGTATACGAGCAGTACTTC.